This T cell receptor beta chain emerged from a study of Ad26.COV2.S vaccination and SARS-CoV-2 variants. On the study more broadly: Ad26.COV2.S was injected intramuscularly once or twice, 56 days apart. Study outcomes and limitations: Vaccine recipients posted higher spike-specific TCR breadth than their placebo counterparts. Breadth, reportedly substantial, characterized the spike-specific CD8+ and CD4+ T cell responses after vaccination.

Treatment of the sample: around 19 received Ad26.COV2.S at low or high dose, single or two shots; roughly five received placebo; per-sample allocation not given. Samples analyzed were those drawn on day 63 after the first vaccine or placebo injection. Vaccine was an Ad26 vector expressing Wuhan-strain SARS-CoV-2 spike. As for this clone: Antigen: not known.

With 1 base removed from V and 5 bases from J, the gap between germline ends came to 4 bases. CDR1 and CDR2 from the germline V gene are LNHNV and YYDKDF (reference sequence). This CDR3 has 12 amino acids. Assay: immunoSEQ multiplex PCR; the TCRdb copy retains only in-frame clones and omits some. The repertoire holds under 550,000 clones, with 75% to 95% as singletons. The source was peripheral blood, collected in a trial of Ad26.COV2.S vaccine versus placebo. This clonotype was obtained from a person aged 18-60 years who received the Ad26.COV2.S COVID-19 vaccine or a placebo. V usage is TRBV15 and J usage is TRBJ2-3; D remains unclear. The DNA of the CDR3 is TGTGCCACCAGCAGAGGGGGAGATACGCAGTATTTT. Translation gives CATSRGGDTQYF.